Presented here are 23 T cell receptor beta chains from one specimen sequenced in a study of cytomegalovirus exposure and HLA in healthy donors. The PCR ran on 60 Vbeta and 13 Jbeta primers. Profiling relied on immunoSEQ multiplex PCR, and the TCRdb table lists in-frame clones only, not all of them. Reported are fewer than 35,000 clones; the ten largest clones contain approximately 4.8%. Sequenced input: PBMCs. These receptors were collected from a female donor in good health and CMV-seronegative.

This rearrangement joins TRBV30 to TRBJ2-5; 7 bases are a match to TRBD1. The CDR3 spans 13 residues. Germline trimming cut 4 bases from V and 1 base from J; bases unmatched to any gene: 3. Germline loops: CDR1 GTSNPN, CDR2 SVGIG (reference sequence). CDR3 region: CAWTGQSQETQYF. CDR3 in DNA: TGTGCCTGGACGGGACAGAGCCAAGAGACCCAGTACTTC.

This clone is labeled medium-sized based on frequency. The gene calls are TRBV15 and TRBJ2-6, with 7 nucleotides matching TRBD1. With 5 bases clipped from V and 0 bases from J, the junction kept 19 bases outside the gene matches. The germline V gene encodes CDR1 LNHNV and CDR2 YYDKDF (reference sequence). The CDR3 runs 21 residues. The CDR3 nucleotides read TGTGCCACCAGCCCCGATCAACCGGGACAGTCCTGGGGCTCTGGGGCCAACGTCCTGACTTTC. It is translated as CATSPDQPGQSWGSGANVLTF.

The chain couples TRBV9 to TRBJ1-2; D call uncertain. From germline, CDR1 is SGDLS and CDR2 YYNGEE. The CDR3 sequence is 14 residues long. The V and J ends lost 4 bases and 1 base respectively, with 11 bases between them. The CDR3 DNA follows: TGTGCCAGCAGCATCCGGGAAGGTAACTATGGCTACACCTTC. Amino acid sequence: CASSIREGNYGYTF.

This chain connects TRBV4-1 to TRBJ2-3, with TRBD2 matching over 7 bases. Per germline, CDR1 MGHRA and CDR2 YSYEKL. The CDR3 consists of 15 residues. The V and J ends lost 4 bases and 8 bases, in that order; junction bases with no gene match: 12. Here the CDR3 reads CASSPLPSGPGTQYF. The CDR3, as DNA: TGCGCCAGCAGCCCTTTACCTAGCGGCCCCGGTACGCAGTATTTT.

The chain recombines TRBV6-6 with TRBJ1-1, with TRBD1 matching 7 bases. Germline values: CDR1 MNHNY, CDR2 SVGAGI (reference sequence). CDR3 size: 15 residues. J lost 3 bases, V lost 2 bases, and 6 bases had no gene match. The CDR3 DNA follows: TGTGCCAGCAGTTACGGGGGACAGTATTACACTGAAGCTTTCTTT. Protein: CASSYGGQYYTEAFF.

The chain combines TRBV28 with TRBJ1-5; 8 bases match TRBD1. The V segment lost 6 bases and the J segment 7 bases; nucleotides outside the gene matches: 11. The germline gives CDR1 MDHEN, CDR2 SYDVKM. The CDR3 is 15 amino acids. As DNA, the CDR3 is TGTGCCAGCAGGCGGGGCACAGGGGGGGTCCAGCCCCAGCATTTT. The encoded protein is CASRRGTGGVQPQHF.

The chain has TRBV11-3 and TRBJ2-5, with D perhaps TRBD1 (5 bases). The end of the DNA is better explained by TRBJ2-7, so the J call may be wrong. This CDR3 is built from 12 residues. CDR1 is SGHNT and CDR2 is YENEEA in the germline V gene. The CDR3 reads CASSFRGDEQYF. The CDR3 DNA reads TGTGCCAGCAGCTTTAGGGGTGACGAGCAGTACTTC.

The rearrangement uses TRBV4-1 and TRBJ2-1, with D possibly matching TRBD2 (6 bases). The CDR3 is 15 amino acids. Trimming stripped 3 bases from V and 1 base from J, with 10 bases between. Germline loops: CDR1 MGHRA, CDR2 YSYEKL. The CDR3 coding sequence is TGCGCCAGCAGCCAGGGAGGACTTTCCTACAATGAGCAGTTCTTC. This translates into CASSQGGLSYNEQFF.

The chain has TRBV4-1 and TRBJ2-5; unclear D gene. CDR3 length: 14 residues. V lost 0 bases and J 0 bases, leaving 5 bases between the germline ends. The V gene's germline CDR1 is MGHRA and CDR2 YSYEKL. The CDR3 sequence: CASSQDPNQETQYF. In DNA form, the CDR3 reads TGCGCCAGCAGCCAAGATCCCAACCAAGAGACCCAGTACTTC.

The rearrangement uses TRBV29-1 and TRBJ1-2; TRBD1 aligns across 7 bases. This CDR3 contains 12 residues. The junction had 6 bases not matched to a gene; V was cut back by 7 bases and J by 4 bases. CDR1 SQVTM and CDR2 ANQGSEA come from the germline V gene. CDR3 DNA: TGCAGCGCCAACCGGGACAGCTATGGCTACACCTTC. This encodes CSANRDSYGYTF.

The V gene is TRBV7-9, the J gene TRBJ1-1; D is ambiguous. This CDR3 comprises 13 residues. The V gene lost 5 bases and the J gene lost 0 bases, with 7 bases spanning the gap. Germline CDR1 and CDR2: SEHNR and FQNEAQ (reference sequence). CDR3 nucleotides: TGTGCCAGCAGCGTAGACATGAACACTGAAGCTTTCTTT. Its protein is CASSVDMNTEAFF. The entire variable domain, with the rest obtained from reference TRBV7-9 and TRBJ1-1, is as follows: DTGVSQNPRHKITKRGQNVTFRCDPISEHNRLYWYRQTLGQGPEFLTYFQNEAQLEKSRLLSDRFSAERPKGSFSTLEIQRTEQGDSAMYLCASSVDMNTEAFFGQGTRLTVV.

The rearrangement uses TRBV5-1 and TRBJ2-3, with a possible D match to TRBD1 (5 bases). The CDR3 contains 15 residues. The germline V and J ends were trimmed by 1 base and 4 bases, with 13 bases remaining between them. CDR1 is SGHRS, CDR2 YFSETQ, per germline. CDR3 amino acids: CASSLPGRVADTQYF. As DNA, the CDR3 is TGCGCCAGCAGCTTGCCGGGCAGGGTGGCAGATACGCAGTATTTT.

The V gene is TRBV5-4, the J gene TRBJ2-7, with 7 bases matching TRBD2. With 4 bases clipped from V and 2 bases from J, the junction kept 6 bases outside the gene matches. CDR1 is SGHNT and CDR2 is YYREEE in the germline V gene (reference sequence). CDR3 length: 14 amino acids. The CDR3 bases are TGTGCCAGCAGCCCGATGGGGGGGGCCTACGAGCAGTACTTC. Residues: CASSPMGGAYEQYF.

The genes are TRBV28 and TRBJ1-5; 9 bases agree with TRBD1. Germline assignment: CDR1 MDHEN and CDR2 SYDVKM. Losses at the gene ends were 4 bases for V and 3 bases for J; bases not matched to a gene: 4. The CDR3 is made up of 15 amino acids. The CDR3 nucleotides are TGTGCCAGCAGTTCGACAGGGGGGACCAATCAGCCCCAGCATTTT. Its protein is CASSSTGGTNQPQHF.

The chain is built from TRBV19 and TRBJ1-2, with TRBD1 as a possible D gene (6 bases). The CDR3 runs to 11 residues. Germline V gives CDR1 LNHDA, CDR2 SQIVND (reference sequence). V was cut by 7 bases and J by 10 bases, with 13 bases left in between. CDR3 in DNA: TGTGCCAGTACGGTCCAGGGGACCTACACCTTC. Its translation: CASTVQGTYTF.

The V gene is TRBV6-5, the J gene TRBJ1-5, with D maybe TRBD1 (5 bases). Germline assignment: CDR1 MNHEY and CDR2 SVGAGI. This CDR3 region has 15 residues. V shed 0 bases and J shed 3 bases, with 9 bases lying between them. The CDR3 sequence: CASSYSGVSNQPQHF. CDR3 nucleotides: TGTGCCAGCAGTTACTCAGGGGTTTCCAATCAGCCCCAGCATTTT.

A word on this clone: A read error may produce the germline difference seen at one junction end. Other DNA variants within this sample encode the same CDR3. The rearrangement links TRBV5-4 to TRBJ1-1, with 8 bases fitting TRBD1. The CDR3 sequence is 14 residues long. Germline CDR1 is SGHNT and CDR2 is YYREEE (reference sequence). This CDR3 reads CASRQDRANTEAFF. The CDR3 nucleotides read TGTGCCAGCAGACAGGACAGGGCGAACACTGAGGCTTTCTTT.

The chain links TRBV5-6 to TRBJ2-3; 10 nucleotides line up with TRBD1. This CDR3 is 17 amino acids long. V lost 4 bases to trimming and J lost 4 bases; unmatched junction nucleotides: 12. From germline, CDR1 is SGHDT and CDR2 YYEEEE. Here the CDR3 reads CASSHLGTGVQADTQYF. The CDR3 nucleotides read TGTGCCAGCAGCCATTTGGGGACAGGGGTTCAGGCAGATACGCAGTATTTT.

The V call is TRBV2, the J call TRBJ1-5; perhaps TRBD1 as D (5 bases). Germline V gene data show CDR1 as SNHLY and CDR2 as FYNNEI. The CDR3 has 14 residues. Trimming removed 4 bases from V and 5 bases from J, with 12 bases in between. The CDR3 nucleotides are TGTGCCAGCAGTGGAGAGCAGGGCTATCAGCCCCAGCATTTT. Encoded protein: CASSGEQGYQPQHF.

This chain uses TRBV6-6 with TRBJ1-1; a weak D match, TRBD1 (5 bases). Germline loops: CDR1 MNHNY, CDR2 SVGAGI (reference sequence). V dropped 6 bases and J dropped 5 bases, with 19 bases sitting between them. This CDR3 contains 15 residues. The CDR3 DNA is TGTGCCAGCAGCGGGGAGGGGCCCTGGATGACTGAAGCTTTCTTT. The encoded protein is CASSGEGPWMTEAFF.

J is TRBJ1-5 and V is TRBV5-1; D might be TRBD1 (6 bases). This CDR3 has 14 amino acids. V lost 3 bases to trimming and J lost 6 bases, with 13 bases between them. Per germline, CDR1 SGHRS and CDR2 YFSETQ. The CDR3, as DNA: TGCGCCAGCAGCTCCGGGTCAGGGGTTCAGCCCCAGCATTTT. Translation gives CASSSGSGVQPQHF.

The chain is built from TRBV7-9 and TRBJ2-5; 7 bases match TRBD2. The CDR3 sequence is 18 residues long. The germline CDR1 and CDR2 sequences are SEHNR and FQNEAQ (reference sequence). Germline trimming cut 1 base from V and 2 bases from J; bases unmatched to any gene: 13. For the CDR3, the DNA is TGTGCCAGCAGCTTAGACCGCGGAGGACTAGTCTCACAAGAGACCCAGTACTTC. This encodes CASSLDRGGLVSQETQYF. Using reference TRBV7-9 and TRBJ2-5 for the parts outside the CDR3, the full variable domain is DTGVSQNPRHKITKRGQNVTFRCDPISEHNRLYWYRQTLGQGPEFLTYFQNEAQLEKSRLLSDRFSAERPKGSFSTLEIQRTEQGDSAMYLCASSLDRGGLVSQETQYFGPGTRLLVL.

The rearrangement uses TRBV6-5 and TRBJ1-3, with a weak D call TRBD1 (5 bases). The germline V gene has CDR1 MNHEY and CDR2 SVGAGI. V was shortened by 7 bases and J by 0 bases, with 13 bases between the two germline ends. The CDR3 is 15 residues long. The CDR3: CASIRDSHSGNTIYF. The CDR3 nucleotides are TGTGCCAGCATAAGAGACAGCCACTCTGGAAACACCATATATTTT.